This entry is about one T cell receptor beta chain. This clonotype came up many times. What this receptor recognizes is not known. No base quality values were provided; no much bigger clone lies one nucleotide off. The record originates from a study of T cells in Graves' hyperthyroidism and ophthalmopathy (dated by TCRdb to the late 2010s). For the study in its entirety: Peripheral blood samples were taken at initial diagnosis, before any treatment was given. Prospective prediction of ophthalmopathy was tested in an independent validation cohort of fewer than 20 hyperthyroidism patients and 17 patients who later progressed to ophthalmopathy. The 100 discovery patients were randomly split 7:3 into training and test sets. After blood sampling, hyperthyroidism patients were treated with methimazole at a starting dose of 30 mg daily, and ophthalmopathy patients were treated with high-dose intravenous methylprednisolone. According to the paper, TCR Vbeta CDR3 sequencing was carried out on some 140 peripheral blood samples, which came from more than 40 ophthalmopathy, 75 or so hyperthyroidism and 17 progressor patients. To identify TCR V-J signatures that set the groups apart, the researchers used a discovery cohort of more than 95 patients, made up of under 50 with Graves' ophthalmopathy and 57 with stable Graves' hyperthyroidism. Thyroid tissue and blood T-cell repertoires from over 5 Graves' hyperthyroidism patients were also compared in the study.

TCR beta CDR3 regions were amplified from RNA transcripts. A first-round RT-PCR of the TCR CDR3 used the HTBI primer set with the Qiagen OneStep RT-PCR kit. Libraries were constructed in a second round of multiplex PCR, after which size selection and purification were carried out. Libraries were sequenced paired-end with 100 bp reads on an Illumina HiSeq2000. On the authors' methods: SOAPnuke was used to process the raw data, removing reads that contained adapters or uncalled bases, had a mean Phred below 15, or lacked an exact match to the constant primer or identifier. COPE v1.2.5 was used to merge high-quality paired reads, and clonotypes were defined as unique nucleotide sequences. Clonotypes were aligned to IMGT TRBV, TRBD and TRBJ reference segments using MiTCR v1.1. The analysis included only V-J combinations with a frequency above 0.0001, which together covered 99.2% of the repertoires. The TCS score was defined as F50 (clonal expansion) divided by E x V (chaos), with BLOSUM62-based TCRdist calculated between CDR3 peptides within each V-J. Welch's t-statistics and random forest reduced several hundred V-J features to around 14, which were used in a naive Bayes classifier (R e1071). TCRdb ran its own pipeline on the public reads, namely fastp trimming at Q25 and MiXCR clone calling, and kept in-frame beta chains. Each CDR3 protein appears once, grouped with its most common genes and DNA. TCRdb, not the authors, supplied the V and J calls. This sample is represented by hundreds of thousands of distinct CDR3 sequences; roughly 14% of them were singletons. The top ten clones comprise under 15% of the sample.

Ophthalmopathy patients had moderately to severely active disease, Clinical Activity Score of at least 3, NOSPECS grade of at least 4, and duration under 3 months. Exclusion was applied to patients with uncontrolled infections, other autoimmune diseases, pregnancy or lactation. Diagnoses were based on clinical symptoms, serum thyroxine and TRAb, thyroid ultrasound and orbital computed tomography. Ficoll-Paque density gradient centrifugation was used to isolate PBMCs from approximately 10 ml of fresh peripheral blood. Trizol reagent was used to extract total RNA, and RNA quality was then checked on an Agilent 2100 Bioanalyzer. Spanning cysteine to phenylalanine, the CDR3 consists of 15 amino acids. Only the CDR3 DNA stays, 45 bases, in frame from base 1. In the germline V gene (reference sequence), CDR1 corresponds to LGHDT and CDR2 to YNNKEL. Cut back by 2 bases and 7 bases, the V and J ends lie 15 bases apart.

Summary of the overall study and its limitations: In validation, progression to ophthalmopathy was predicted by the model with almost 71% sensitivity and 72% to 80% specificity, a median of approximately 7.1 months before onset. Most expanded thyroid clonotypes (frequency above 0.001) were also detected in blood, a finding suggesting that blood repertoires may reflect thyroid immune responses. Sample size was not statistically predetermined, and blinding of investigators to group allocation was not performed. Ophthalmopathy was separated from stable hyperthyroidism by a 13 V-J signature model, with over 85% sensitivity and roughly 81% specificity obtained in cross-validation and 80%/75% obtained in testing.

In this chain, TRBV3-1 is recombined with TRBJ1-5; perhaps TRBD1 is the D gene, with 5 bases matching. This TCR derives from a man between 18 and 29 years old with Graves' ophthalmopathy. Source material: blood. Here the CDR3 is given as CASSQFEGAGQPQHF. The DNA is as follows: TGTGCCAGCAGCCAATTTGAGGGCGCAGGGCAGCCCCAGCATTTT.